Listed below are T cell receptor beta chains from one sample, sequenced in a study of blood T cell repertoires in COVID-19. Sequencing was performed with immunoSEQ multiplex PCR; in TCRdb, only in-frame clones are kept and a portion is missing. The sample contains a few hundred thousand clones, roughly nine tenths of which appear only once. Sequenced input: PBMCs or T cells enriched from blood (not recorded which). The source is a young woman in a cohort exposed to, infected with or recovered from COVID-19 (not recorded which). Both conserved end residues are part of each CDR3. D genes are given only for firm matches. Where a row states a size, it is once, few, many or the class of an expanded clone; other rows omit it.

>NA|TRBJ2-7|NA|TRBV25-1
CASTSGISPYEQYF
TGTGCCAGCACCTCAGGGATTAGTCCCTACGAGCAGTACTTC
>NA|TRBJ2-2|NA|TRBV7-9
CASSPFIAGNARATGELFF
TGTGCCAGCAGCCCGTTCATTGCGGGGAATGCGCGGGCCACCGGGGAGCTGTTTTTT
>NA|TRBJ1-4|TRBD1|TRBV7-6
CASSSRTGSIEKLFF
TGTGCCAGCAGCTCCAGGACAGGGAGTATCGAAAAACTGTTTTTT
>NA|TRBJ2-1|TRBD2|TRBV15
CATSRDGGGSYNEQFF
TGTGCCACCAGCAGAGATGGGGGGGGCTCCTACAATGAGCAGTTCTTC
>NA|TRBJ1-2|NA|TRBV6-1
CASSEGVDPWGLTF
TGTGCCAGCAGTGAAGGGGTGGACCCCTGGGGGCTCACCTTC
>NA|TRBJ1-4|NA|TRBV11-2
CASSPGASEKLFF
TGTGCCAGCAGCCCTGGGGCCAGTGAAAAACTGTTTTTT
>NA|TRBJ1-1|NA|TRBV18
CASSLRDDTEAFF
TGTGCCAGCTCACTCCGAGATGACACTGAAGCTTTCTTT
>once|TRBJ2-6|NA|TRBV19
CASQGSTGANVLTF
TGTGCCAGTCAGGGTTCCACTGGGGCCAACGTCCTGACTTTC
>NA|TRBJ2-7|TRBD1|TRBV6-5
CASSTPGQGEQYF
TGTGCCAGCAGTACCCCCGGACAGGGCGAGCAGTACTTC
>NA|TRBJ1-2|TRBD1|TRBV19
CASSIDGTGILRGYTF
TGTGCCAGTAGTATTGACGGGACAGGGATTTTGCGAGGCTACACCTTC
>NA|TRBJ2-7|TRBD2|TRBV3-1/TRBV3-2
CASSLGLVVTEQYF
TGTGCCAGCAGCCTAGGACTAGTGGTTACCGAGCAGTACTTC
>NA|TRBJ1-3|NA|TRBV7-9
CAVMSLSSGNTIYF
TGTGCCGTCATGTCGCTAAGCTCTGGAAACACCATATATTTT
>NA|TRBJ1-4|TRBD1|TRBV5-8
CASSLWTGLEKLFF
TGTGCCAGCAGCCTTTGGACAGGTCTAGAAAAACTGTTTTTT
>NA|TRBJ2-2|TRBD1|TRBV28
CASTTGDYTGELFF
TGTGCCAGCACCACAGGGGATTACACCGGGGAGCTGTTTTTT
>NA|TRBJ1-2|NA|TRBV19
CASSLHTPLNYGYTF
TGTGCCAGTAGTCTCCACACCCCGCTCAACTATGGCTACACCTTC
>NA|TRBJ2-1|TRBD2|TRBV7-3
CASSLGLAGVNEQFF
TGTGCCAGCAGCTTGGGACTAGCGGGAGTCAATGAGCAGTTCTTC
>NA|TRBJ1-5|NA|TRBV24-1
CATSSGRVGNNQPQHF
TGTGCCACCAGTTCGGGCAGGGTGGGTAACAATCAGCCCCAGCATTTT
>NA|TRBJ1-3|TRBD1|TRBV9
CASSPPGQGILGGNTIYF
TGTGCCAGCAGCCCACCGGGACAGGGAATCCTCGGCGGAAACACCATATATTTT
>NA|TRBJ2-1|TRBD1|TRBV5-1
CASSLGTGYNEQFF
TGCGCCAGCAGCTTGGGGACAGGGTACAATGAGCAGTTCTTC
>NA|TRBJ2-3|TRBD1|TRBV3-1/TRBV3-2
CASSLIRTGDTDTQYF
TGTGCCAGCAGCCTAATTAGGACAGGAGACACAGATACGCAGTATTTT
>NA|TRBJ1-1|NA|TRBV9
CASSFRPTTDTEAFF
TGTGCCAGCAGCTTTAGACCGACTACTGACACTGAAGCTTTCTTT
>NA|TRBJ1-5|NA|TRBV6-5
CASSYNINQPQHF
TGTGCCAGCAGTTACAACATCAATCAGCCCCAGCATTTT
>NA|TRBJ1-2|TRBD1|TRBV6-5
CASSYSGTGDYGYTF
TGTGCCAGCAGTTACTCCGGGACAGGGGACTATGGCTACACCTTC
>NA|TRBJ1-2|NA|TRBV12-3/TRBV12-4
CASALGGDYGYTF
TGTGCCAGCGCCTTAGGGGGGGACTATGGCTACACCTTC
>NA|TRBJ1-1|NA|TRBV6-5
CASSYDSKSEAFF
TGTGCCAGCAGTTACGACAGTAAGTCTGAAGCTTTCTTT
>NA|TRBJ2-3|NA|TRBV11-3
CASSSGISTDTQYF
TGTGCCAGCAGCTCAGGGATCAGCACAGATACGCAGTATTTT
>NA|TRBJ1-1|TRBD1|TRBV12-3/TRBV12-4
CASTRQGGTEAFF
TGTGCCAGCACCAGACAGGGTGGCACTGAAGCTTTCTTT
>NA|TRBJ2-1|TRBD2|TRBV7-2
CASSRIAGEQFF
TGTGCCAGCAGCCGCATAGCGGGGGAGCAGTTCTTC
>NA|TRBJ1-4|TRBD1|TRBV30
CAWSVGQGDEKLFF
TGTGCCTGGAGTGTAGGACAGGGTGATGAAAAACTGTTTTTT
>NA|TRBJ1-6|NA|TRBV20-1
CSARRNSPLHF
TGCAGTGCTAGGCGGAATTCACCCCTCCACTTT
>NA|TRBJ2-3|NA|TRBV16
CASSQSLPRGADTQYF
TGTGCCAGCAGCCAATCCCTACCCCGCGGCGCAGATACGCAGTATTTT
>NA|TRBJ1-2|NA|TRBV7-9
CASSLGGTGYGYTF
TGTGCCAGCAGCTTAGGCGGGACGGGTTATGGCTACACCTTC
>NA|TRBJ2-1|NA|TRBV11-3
CASSLTATSYNEQFF
TGTGCCAGCAGCTTGACAGCGACCTCCTACAATGAGCAGTTCTTC
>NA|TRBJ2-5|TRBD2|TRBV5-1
CASSLALRGVLQETQYF
TGCGCCAGCAGCTTGGCTCTACGGGGGGTATTACAAGAGACCCAGTACTTC
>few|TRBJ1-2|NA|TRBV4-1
CASSQRQYGYTF
TGCGCCAGCAGCCAGCGACAGTATGGCTACACCTTC
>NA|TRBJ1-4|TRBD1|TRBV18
CASSPPGQMPTNEKLFF
TGTGCCAGCTCACCACCGGGACAGATGCCAACTAATGAAAAACTGTTTTTT
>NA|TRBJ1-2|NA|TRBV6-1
CASSENRVFYGYTF
TGTGCCAGCAGTGAAAATCGTGTTTTCTATGGCTACACCTTC
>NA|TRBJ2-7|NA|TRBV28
CASCLRGKEEQYF
TGTGCCAGCTGTTTAAGGGGTAAGGAGGAGCAGTACTTC
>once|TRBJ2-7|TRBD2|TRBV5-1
CASSPGGLFSYEQYF
TGCGCCAGCAGCCCGGGGGGGCTTTTTTCCTACGAGCAGTACTTC
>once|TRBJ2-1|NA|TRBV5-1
CASIPGTPSWNEQFF
TGCGCCAGCATTCCCGGGACACCCTCTTGGAATGAGCAGTTCTTC
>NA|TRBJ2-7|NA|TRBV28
CASSSGLEFYEQYF
TGTGCCAGCAGCTCGGGACTCGAATTCTACGAGCAGTACTTC
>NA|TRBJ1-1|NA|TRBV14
CASSQDLGREAFF
TGTGCCAGCAGCCAAGATCTAGGCCGGGAAGCTTTCTTT
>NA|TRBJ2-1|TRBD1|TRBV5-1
CASSFRGNEQFF
TGCGCCAGCAGCTTCAGGGGGAATGAGCAGTTCTTC
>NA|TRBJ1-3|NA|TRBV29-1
CSVERGLSGNTIYF
TGCAGCGTTGAAAGGGGATTGTCTGGAAACACCATATATTTT
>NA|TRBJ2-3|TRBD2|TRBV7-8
CASSLDWGGEIAGDWADTQYF
TGCGCCAGCAGCTTAGATTGGGGGGGGGAAATAGCGGGAGATTGGGCAGATACGCAGTATTTT
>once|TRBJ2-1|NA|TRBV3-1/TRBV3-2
CATAGSSIGRHEQFF
TGTGCCACCGCCGGGTCGTCGATCGGTCGGCATGAGCAGTTCTTC
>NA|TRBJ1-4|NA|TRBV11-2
CASSLTLGEKLFF
TGTGCCAGCAGCTTAACTCTCGGTGAAAAACTGTTTTTT
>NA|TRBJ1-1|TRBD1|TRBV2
CASSRGTGARNTEAFF
TGTGCCAGCAGTCGCGGGACAGGGGCCAGGAACACTGAAGCTTTCTTT
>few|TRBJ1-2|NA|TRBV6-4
CASSPGRGRGYTF
TGTGCCAGCAGTCCCGGACGAGGGAGGGGCTACACCTTC
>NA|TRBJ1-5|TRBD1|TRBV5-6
CASSPTGDYQPQHF
TGTGCCAGCAGCCCGACAGGGGATTACCAGCCCCAGCATTTT
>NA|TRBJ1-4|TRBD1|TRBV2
CASGRDRGYEKLFF
TGTGCCAGCGGTCGGGACAGGGGCTATGAAAAACTGTTTTTT
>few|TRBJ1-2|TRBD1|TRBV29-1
CSVGTGYRGYTF
TGCAGCGTGGGGACAGGGTATCGCGGCTACACCTTC
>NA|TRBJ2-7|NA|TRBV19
CASSMSPLYDEQYF
TGTGCCAGTAGTATGTCTCCCCTCTACGACGAGCAGTACTTC